The 9 T cell receptor beta chains below come from one sample, sequenced in a study of T cells after yellow fever vaccination. TCRdb redid the calling of the 5' RACE reads with MiXCR, one entry per CDR3 protein. The table includes 78,000 or so distinct CDR3 sequences, around 7.7% detected once. Specimen: CD8+ T cells sorted from PBMCs, collected 9 to 11 days after the first yellow fever vaccination. These receptors all stem from a young man who received the YFV17D yellow fever vaccine.

In this sample, this clonotype turned up many times. The gene calls are TRBV2 and TRBJ2-1; 8 bases are shared with TRBD2. The V gene end was trimmed by 6 bases and the J gene end by 6 bases; junction bases not matched to a gene: 1. Germline values: CDR1 SNHLY, CDR2 FYNNEI. This CDR3 has 12 residues. CDR3 in DNA: TGTGCCAGCAGCGGGACTAGCAATGAGCAGTTCTTC. Translated, it gives CASSGTSNEQFF.

This clonotype was seen a handful of times. The chain combines TRBV7-2 with TRBJ1-6; D unclear. The length of the CDR3 is 16 residues. The V end was cut by 7 bases, the J end by 7 bases, with 20 bases between. The germline V gene encodes CDR1 SGHTA and CDR2 FQGNSA. The chain's CDR3 is CASTLSSPRLNSPLHF. CDR3 bases: TGTGCCAGCACCCTGAGCTCGCCCAGGCTGAATTCACCCCTCCACTTT.

The rearrangement links TRBV19 to TRBJ1-2; maybe TRBD1 (5 bases). Trimming took 7 bases from V and 2 from J, leaving 8 bases between them. Germline values: CDR1 LNHDA, CDR2 SQIVND (reference sequence). CDR3 length equals 12 residues. In DNA form, the CDR3 reads TGTGCCAGTACGGGACCAAACTATGGCTACACCTTC. Amino acid sequence: CASTGPNYGYTF.

Many counts were recorded for this clonotype. The chain has TRBV20-1 and TRBJ1-3, with 7 positions matching TRBD1. The germline gives CDR1 DFQATT, CDR2 SNEGSKA (reference sequence). The CDR3 sequence is 14 residues long. With V trimmed by 3 bases and J by 0 bases, 2 bases remained unmatched. In DNA form, the CDR3 reads TGCAGTGCTAGTCAGGGGGACTCTGGAAACACCATATATTTT. Protein product: CSASQGDSGNTIYF.

At least ten counts were recorded for this clonotype. V is TRBV4-1 and J is TRBJ1-1; possible D gene TRBD1, 5 bases. V lost 0 bases and J 5 bases, leaving 16 bases between the germline ends. The CDR3 contains 16 residues. Germline V gene lookup returns CDR1 MGHRA and CDR2 YSYEKL. The CDR3 here is CASSQDPGPRGTEAFF. Here the CDR3 DNA reads TGCGCCAGCAGCCAAGATCCAGGACCCCGGGGGACTGAAGCTTTCTTT.

In this sample, this clonotype turned up many times. This chain connects TRBV4-3 to TRBJ2-2; D remains unclear. V was trimmed by 0 bases and J by 8 bases, leaving 13 bases between them. The CDR3 covers 15 residues. CDR1 and CDR2 (germline): LGHNA, YSLEER. The CDR3 is CASSQDYPLRGELFF. The CDR3 region has the DNA TGCGCCAGCAGCCAAGATTACCCTCTCCGGGGGGAGCTGTTTTTT.

This clonotype has only a few counts. The V gene is TRBV27, the J gene TRBJ2-3; 9 bases match TRBD1. The CDR3 has 16 amino acids. The ends lost 4 bases at V and 0 bases at J; junction bases unmatched: 5. Germline V gene sequence: CDR1 MNHEY, CDR2 SMNVEV (reference sequence). The CDR3: CASSWTGTGSTDTQYF. CDR3 nucleotides: TGTGCCAGCAGTTGGACCGGGACAGGGAGCACAGATACGCAGTATTTT.

The J gene is TRBJ1-1, the V gene TRBV5-1; no clear D. The CDR3 length is 13 residues. Deletions cut 0 bases from V and 5 bases from J, with 8 bases between. Germline loops: CDR1 SGHRS, CDR2 YFSETQ. Written as DNA, the CDR3 is TGCGCCAGCAGCTTGGGGGCGTGGACTGAAGCTTTCTTT. Protein sequence: CASSLGAWTEAFF.

The chain combines TRBV5-6 with TRBJ2-7; a weak D match, TRBD1 (6 bases). Trimming took off 1 base at V and 4 bases at J, with 18 bases between the two ends. Germline V CDR1 and CDR2: SGHDT, YYEEEE. This CDR3 is 16 amino acids long. CDR3 region: CASSLFASPDSYEQYV. CDR3 bases: TGTGCCAGCAGCTTGTTTGCTTCACCGGACAGTTACGAGCAGTACGTC.